The TCR beta chain described here comes from a study of CD8+ T cells in alopecia areata. The study's findings and limits: Clarity of TCR sharing across patients fell short of that in mice, possibly HLA-related. Affected lesional scalp, above all in alopecia totalis/universalis, was more clonal than normal scalp. Scalp samples also yield sequences of resident alphabeta T cells from normal skin.

Following extraction, RNA underwent reverse transcription to cDNA, which served as the sequencing template. The data were produced by immunoSEQ multiplex PCR, yet TCRdb's version contains in-frame clones alone and is incomplete. The sample lists more than 130,000 clones; 82% were seen once. This CDR3 is 19 amino acids long. The trim removed 2 bases at V and 6 bases at J, leaving 11 bases unmatched. Germline V gives CDR1 SGHTA, CDR2 FQGNSA. Specified treatment: oral pan-JAK inhibitor, 5-10 mg twice daily. A remark on this clone: Its antigen is undetermined.

This chain links TRBV7-2 with TRBJ2-3; TRBD2 aligns across 16 bases. The clonotype was recovered from a human donor with alopecia areata. The sequences come from CD8+ T cells sorted from blood, collected at week 4, from a patient treated with tofacitinib. CDR3 residues: CASSLPSGLAGGFLDTQYF. CDR3 nucleotides: TGTGCCAGCAGCTTACCCTCGGGACTAGCGGGGGGGTTCCTGGATACGCAGTATTTT.